The rows below give T cell receptor beta chains drawn from one sample of a study of CD4 and CD8 cells across lung adenocarcinoma regions. TCRdb re-derived calls from the PCR reads in MiXCR, one entry per CDR3 protein. Among some 23,000 distinct CDR3 sequences listed, around half were seen once. Sequences were obtained from CD8+ T cells from the center of a lung tumor. The receptors come from a male donor with lung adenocarcinoma. The CD4 and CD8 labels of this study may be unreliable. CDR3s include the opening cysteine and the closing phenylalanine or tryptophan. Size is omitted from some rows. Given values are once, few, many or a class for expanded clones.

V | size | CDR3
TRBV14 | NA | CASSQVGTTYNEQFF
TRBV5-1 | NA | CASSWEGRGSIQYF
TRBV6-1 | NA | CASSGAADIQYF
TRBV5-1 | NA | CASSLASGSLNTQYF
TRBV12-3/TRBV12-4 | NA | CASSFRGLASNEQFF
TRBV5-1 | NA | CASSVGLGNTIYF
TRBV6-1 | NA | CASSVVMGLDTQYF
TRBV4-1 | NA | CASSQDRGASPDTQYF
TRBV28 | many | CASSYTSGRNEQFF
TRBV6-1 | NA | CASSETWTVGTNEQYF
TRBV6-5 | NA | CASNWGSNQPQHF
TRBV10-2 | NA | CASAAGAPPETQYF
TRBV25-1 | NA | CAGSGGSVGETQYF
TRBV27 | NA | CASREASGGPSPDTQYF
TRBV27 | NA | CASSLSKGPNTDTQYF
TRBV27 | NA | CASSVCVPDTQYF
TRBV6-1 | NA | CASSGTRASSTDEQYF
TRBV6-1 | many | CVSREKTGVGADTQYF
TRBV5-1 | NA | CASSAGDYSYEQYF
TRBV6-1 | NA | CASSPDPYNEQFF
TRBV7-9 | few | CASSTRTGTNTEAFF
TRBV6-1 | NA | CASSLYRIGGAQYF
TRBV9 | NA | CASSVGRLNEQFF
TRBV10-3 | medium-sized | CAISLEEGSETQYF
TRBV6-5 | NA | CASSYSGGNNQPQHF
TRBV5-1 | NA | CASSLGQPGELFF
TRBV14 | NA | CASSGQGLTYEQYF
TRBV27 | NA | CASPGLVYEQYF
TRBV7-6 | NA | CASSTAGTLYNEQFF
TRBV6-1 | NA | CASAKGLGAKDTQYF
TRBV5-1 | NA | CASSYQGSQETQYF